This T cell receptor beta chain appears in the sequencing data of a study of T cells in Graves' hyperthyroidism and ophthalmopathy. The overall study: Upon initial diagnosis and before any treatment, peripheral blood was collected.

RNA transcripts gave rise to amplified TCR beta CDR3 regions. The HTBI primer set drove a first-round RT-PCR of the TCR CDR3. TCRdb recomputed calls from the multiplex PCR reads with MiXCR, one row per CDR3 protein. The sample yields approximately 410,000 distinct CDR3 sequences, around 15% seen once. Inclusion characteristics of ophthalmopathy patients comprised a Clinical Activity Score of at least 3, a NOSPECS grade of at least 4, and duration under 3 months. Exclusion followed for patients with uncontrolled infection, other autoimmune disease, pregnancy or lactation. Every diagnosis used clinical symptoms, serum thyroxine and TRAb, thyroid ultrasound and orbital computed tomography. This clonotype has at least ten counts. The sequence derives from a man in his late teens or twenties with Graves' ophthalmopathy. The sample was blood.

The CDR3 nucleotides read TGTGCCAGCAGTGAATCTAGGAATTCACCCCTCCACTTT. Its translation: CASSESRNSPLHF. The chain couples TRBV6-1 to TRBJ1-6; D is uncertain. Per the germline V gene, CDR1 is MNHNS and CDR2 is SASEGT. Trimming removed 2 bases from V and 7 bases from J, with 6 bases in between. The CDR3 consists of 13 residues.